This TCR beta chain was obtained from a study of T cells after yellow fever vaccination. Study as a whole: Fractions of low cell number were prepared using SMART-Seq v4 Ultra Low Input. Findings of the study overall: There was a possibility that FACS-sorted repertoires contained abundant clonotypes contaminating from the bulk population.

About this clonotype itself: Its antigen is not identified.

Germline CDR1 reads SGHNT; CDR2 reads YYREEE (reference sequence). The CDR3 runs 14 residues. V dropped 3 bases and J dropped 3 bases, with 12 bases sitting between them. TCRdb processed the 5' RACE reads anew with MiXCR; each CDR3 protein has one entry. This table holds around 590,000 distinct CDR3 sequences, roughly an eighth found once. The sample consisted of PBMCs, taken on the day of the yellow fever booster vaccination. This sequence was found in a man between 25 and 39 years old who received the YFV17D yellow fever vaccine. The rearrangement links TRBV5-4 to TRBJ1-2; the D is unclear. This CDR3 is CASSSGPGDYGYTF. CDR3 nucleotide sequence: TGTGCCAGCAGCTCTGGGCCCGGGGACTATGGCTACACCTTC.